A selection of T cell receptor beta chains follows, all from one sample in a study of T cells in Graves' hyperthyroidism and ophthalmopathy. One entry per CDR3 protein results from TCRdb running MiXCR on the multiplex PCR reads. The top ten clones hold roughly 15% of a sample with 600,000 to 750,000 distinct CDR3 sequences, roughly a sixth of them seen once. The sample was blood. These receptors were obtained from a middle-aged man with Graves' hyperthyroidism. Each CDR3 is given without its conserved first and last residue.

>TRBV28
ASSLSLGRSEKLF
>TRBV2
ASSEFRGANVLT
>TRBV2
ASSTQGRQDNEQF
>TRBV20-1
SARDWTGPETQY
>TRBV28
ASSWVITNPNTGELF
>TRBV7-2
ASSPWTSGRAEQY
>TRBV7-2
ASSFGHLYEQY
>TRBV24-1
ATSDDQDSYEQY
>TRBV29-1
SVWGNRVNTEAF
>TRBV12-3/TRBV12-4
ASRSDRGDSPLH
>TRBV28
ASSTHGGIVENIQY
>TRBV6-1
ASSGWIAGQGANEQF
>TRBV19
ASSYRAQPQH
>TRBV6-1
ASSEARAGELF
>TRBV28
ASSLELREKLF
>TRBV28
ASGSGTENEQY
>TRBV6-1
ASRDGHAYNEQF
>TRBV7-2
ASSLVRGSYNEQF
>TRBV6-5
ASSYARPGSGNTIY
>TRBV7-2
ASSLNQGREQF
>TRBV7-9
ASSPVAGPTVGNIQY
>TRBV20-1
SAGTDQETQY
>TRBV28
ASSLQFQPQH
>TRBV2
ASSPDYGYT
>TRBV7-3
ASSPRTSGSLNEQF
>TRBV30
AWGSSVNQPQH
>TRBV28
ASRSDGEFSYEQY
>TRBV28
ASSLPPRHGNQPQH
>TRBV6-2/TRBV6-3
ASVMGNSYEQY
>TRBV27
ASSRPGHPQETQY
>TRBV4-1
ASSQVGGPTGELF
>TRBV12-3/TRBV12-4
ASSLAQAINTDTQY
>TRBV20-1
SALDSRNTEAF
>TRBV28
ASRREMSMNTEAF
>TRBV5-5
ASSSHGQPKAF
>TRBV9
ASSPRTGAEQY
>TRBV12-3/TRBV12-4
ASDSGGNDHEQY
>TRBV19
ASSITGEHGYT
>TRBV12-3/TRBV12-4
ASSRRQGSSYNEQF
>TRBV18
ASSPPGQGGLNIQY
>TRBV18
ASSPASGSRDTQY
>TRBV18
ASSPIAGVSYEQY
>TRBV7-9
ASSLNAPGQTVSGYT